One sample yielded the 3 T cell receptor beta chains listed below, sequenced in a study of blood T cell repertoires in COVID-19. Repertoires were generated with immunoSEQ multiplex PCR, while TCRdb's copy carries only in-frame clones and drops some. The data show some 140,000 clones, more than 85% seen once. Input material: peripheral blood. These receptors all come from a man over 45 with active or convalescent COVID-19.

In its sample, this clone was seen once. The gene calls are TRBV5-4 and TRBJ2-5; perhaps TRBD1 as D (6 bases). V dropped 1 base and J dropped 9 bases, with 22 bases sitting between them. CDR3 length: 16 residues. CDR1 and CDR2 (germline): SGHNT, YYREEE (reference sequence). The CDR3 loop is CASSLRATGGAVAQYF. The CDR3 nucleotides are TGTGCCAGCAGCTTGCGCGCGACAGGCGGCGCGGTGGCCCAGTACTTC.

V is TRBV28 and J is TRBJ1-5, with D maybe TRBD1 (6 bases). From germline, CDR1 is MDHEN and CDR2 SYDVKM. This CDR3 contains 16 residues. Trimming took 6 bases from V and 7 from J, leaving 22 bases between them. This CDR3 is CASSLRGGGAQQPQHF. CDR3 nucleotide sequence: TGTGCCAGCAGCCTGCGGGGTGGGGGGGCTCAACAGCCCCAGCATTTT.

This clone is medium-sized within its sample. This sequence joins TRBV9 and TRBJ2-5; 8 positions match TRBD2. V was pared by 0 bases and J by 4 bases, with 5 bases of the junction left unmatched. Looked up from germline, CDR1 is SGDLS and CDR2 is YYNGEE. This CDR3 is 15 amino acids long. CDR3 bases: TGTGCCAGCAGCGTAGACGGGGCGGGGGGAGAGACCCAGTACTTC. Encoded protein: CASSVDGAGGETQYF.